This T cell receptor beta chain was sequenced in a study of T cell repertoires in cytomegalovirus infection. MiXCR, applied by TCRdb to the reads, yields one record per CDR3 protein. The table has around 310,000 distinct CDR3 sequences, roughly a sixth seen once. The table lists this clonotype with a few counts. The ends lost 6 bases at V and 2 bases at J; junction bases unmatched: 2. The CDR3 spans 14 residues. Germline V lookup: CDR1 MNHEY, CDR2 SMNVEV (reference sequence). The chain couples TRBV27 to TRBJ2-1; 9 bases are a match to TRBD1. This clonotype was obtained from a human donor in good health (CMV status not recorded). Some clones in this sample may be carry-over from other donors' samples. Material: PBMCs. The CDR3 bases are TGTGCCAGCAGACGGACAGGGGCCTACAATGAGCAGTTCTTC. Translating gives CASRRTGAYNEQFF.